This TCR beta chain was found in a study of blood T cell repertoires in COVID-19. About the study: Sample material is recorded as cDNA or gDNA derived from T cells, B-cell-depleted T cells, or PBMCs.

Those enrolled, adults aged roughly 18 to 90 years, came from under 25 US areas. In the 2 weeks before study entry, exposed participants met a COVID-19 case, which was PCR-confirmed or clinician-diagnosed. Germline V gene sequence: CDR1 SGHAT, CDR2 FQNNGV. Trimming took 1 base from V and 2 from J; bases not matched to a gene: 2. This CDR3 has 14 residues. Original processing methods: Researchers report that nucleated cell counts were estimated from reference gene primer amplification. Clones were sequenced by immunoSEQ multiplex PCR, and TCRdb holds only the in-frame ones, with some missing. V and J calls and clone size are copied from that table; D and trimming were computed from the DNA. The sample contains approximately 270,000 clones, under 95% of which appear only once.

Input material: PBMCs or T cells enriched from blood (not recorded which). The TCR sequence derives from a man between 40 and 49 years old who had been exposed to COVID-19. The J gene is TRBJ2-7, the V gene TRBV11-2, with 7 bases identical to TRBD2. The CDR3, as DNA: TGTGCCAGCAGCTTAGTGGGAGGGCCCTACGAGCAGTACTTC. It yields the protein CASSLVGGPYEQYF.